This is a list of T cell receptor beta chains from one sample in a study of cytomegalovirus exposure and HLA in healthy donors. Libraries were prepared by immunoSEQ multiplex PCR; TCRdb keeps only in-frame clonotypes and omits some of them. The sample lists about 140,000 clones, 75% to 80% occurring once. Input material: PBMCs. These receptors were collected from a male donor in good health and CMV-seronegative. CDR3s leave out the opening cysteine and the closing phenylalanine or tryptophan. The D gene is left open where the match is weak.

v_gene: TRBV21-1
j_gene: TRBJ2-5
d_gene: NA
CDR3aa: AHGTGSQETQY

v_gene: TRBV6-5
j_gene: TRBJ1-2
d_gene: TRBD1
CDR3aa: ASSSSRGQEDYGYT

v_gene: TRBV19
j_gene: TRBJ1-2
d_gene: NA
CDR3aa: ASTEPGIPAGGYT

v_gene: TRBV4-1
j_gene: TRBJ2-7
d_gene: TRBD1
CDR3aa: ASSQTLAGGTYEQY

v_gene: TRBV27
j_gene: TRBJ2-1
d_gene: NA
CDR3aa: ASSFGGGDNEQF

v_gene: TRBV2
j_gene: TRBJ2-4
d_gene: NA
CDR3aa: ASTTTQDIQY

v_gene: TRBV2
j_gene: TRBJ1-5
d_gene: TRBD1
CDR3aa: ASSVRTGRGYSNQPQH

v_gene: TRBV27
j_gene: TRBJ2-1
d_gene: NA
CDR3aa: ASSLTDQAYNEQF

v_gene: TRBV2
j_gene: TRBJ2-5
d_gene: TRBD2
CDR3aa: ASSKESGGETQY

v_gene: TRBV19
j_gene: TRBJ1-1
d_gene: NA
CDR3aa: ASSMGVVAF

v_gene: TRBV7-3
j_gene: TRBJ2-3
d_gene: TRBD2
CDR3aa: ASSLGGGASDTQY

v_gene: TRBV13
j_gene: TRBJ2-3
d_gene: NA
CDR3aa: ASSQGHLTDTQY

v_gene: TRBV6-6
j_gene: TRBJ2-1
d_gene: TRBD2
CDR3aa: ASSLRASGGHEQF

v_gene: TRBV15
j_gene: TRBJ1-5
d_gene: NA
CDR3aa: ATSFQANQPQH

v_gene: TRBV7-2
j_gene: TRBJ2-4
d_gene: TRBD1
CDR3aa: ASSSRAGTGGKNIQY

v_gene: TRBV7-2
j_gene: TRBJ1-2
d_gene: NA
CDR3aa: ASSYPGQNYGYT

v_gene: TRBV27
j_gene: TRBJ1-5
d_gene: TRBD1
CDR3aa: ASSLTGGTSQPQH

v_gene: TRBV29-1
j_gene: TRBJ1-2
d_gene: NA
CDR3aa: SVSAGFGGGYT

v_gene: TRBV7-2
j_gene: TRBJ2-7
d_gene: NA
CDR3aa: ASSFRQEAYEQY